This T cell receptor (beta chain) is from a study of siplizumab effects on memory and regulatory T cells. Findings and caveats of the study: Siplizumab gave mappable alloreactive CD4+ clones an average Treg-derived fraction of roughly 72%, against 26.9% in controls. For siplizumab cultures, the suppressive function of their proliferating Tregs was not confirmed. Assignment to unstimulated subsets succeeded for only a minor fraction of the alloreactive clones.

The ends were cut back, 4 bases at V and 9 bases at J, with 11 bases in the middle. The CDR3 covers 12 residues. Germline lookup yields CDR1 SGDLS and CDR2 YYNGEE. As for this clone: Its target is unknown.

Assay: immunoSEQ multiplex PCR; the TCRdb copy retains only in-frame clones and omits some. The sample consists of about 56,000 clones, around 97% of them appearing once. Unstimulated naive, memory, effector memory and TEMRA subsets were sequenced, and this was done in a few donor pairs. The TCR was taken from a human donor in good health. The chain is built from TRBV9 and TRBJ2-1, with no clear D. The source material was naive CD8+ T cells sorted from blood. The chain's CDR3 is CASSLPGVEQFF. The DNA of the CDR3 is TGTGCCAGCAGCCTACCTGGCGTTGAGCAGTTCTTC.